These T cell receptor beta chains were read from a single sample in a study of naive and memory T cell subsets. TCRdb itself ran the UMI-ligation and nested PCR reads through MiXCR, one entry per CDR3 protein. The table shows 150,000 or so distinct CDR3 sequences, with roughly 20% occurring only once. The sequenced sample was naive CD4+ T cells from blood. These receptors originate from a human donor in good health. Each CDR3 is given with its conserved first and last residue. D genes are given only for firm matches. A row's size may be missing; if present it is once, few, many or a size class.

d_gene,abundance,v_gene,j_gene,CDR3nt,CDR3aa
-,few,TRBV27,TRBJ1-2,TGTGCCAGCAGTCCTAGGTCCAGGGTCGTCGTGAGCTACACCTTC,CASSPRSRVVVSYTF
TRBD2,-,TRBV7-8,TRBJ2-1,TGTGCCAGCAGCCCATCCCCGGTAGCGGGATACAATGAGCAGTTCTTC,CASSPSPVAGYNEQFF
-,-,TRBV5-1,TRBJ2-7,TGCGCCAGCAGCCGAAGAAACGAGCAGTACTTC,CASSRRNEQYF
TRBD1,few,TRBV5-1,TRBJ1-5,TGCGCCAGCAGCTTGGAGGGGGCATTTCATCAGCCCCAGCATTTT,CASSLEGAFHQPQHF
-,-,TRBV5-1,TRBJ2-3,TGCGCCAGCAGCTTGGCCGTTCGCACAGATACGCAGTATTTT,CASSLAVRTDTQYF
TRBD1,few,TRBV5-1,TRBJ2-2,TGCGCCAGCAGCGCTCCGGGACAGCACACCGGGGAGCTGTTTTTT,CASSAPGQHTGELFF
TRBD2,few,TRBV29-1,TRBJ2-3,TGCAGCGCAACTAGCGTCCCAGATACGCAGTATTTT,CSATSVPDTQYF
-,-,TRBV6-5,TRBJ1-2,TGTGCCAGCAGGCCTCCCGGGCGGGGCTATGGCTACACCTTC,CASRPPGRGYGYTF
-,-,TRBV6-5,TRBJ1-2,TGTGCCAGCAGCCTGGTTGGTCGGGACGGAGGCTACTATGGCTACACCTTC,CASSLVGRDGGYYGYTF
TRBD2,many,TRBV7-8,TRBJ2-1,TGTGCCAGCAGCTTAACGGGAGGGCCTGTCAATGAGCAGTTCTTC,CASSLTGGPVNEQFF
-,-,TRBV12-3/TRBV12-4,TRBJ2-7,TGTGCCAGCAGTCCTCGGACAGAATTGGGCTACGAGCAGTACTTC,CASSPRTELGYEQYF
TRBD2,few,TRBV6-2/TRBV6-3,TRBJ2-7,TGTGCCAGCAGATCGGGACTAGCGGTTCTCTCCCCCTACGAGCAGTACTTC,CASRSGLAVLSPYEQYF
-,few,TRBV6-5,TRBJ2-1,TGTGCCAGCAGCCCGACTAGGCGGAGTAACAATGAGCAGTTCTTC,CASSPTRRSNNEQFF
-,few,TRBV28,TRBJ1-6,TGTGCCAGCAGTAGGGGGGGACCCTATAATTCACCCCTCCACTTT,CASSRGGPYNSPLHF
-,-,TRBV5-1,TRBJ2-5,TGCGCCAGCAGCTTCCAGGTGGGGGGAGAGACCCAGTACTTC,CASSFQVGGETQYF
-,many,TRBV20-1,TRBJ2-1,TGCAGTGCTAGAGGAATGGGTTGGGAGCAGTTCTTC,CSARGMGWEQFF
TRBD2,few,TRBV28,TRBJ2-1,TGTGCCAGCAGTTCGTGGACTAGCGGGACCGATGAGCAGTTCTTC,CASSSWTSGTDEQFF
-,-,TRBV20-1,TRBJ2-7,TGCAGTGCCCATCAGGGAAGGTCCTACGAGCAGTACTTC,CSAHQGRSYEQYF
TRBD2,-,TRBV5-1,TRBJ2-5,TGCGCCAGCAGCTTGACTTTTACTAGCGGGCTACAAGAGACCCAGTACTTC,CASSLTFTSGLQETQYF
TRBD1,few,TRBV30,TRBJ2-1,TGTGCCTGGACCTCCGGGACAGGATTCAATGAGCAGTTCTTC,CAWTSGTGFNEQFF
-,-,TRBV18,TRBJ2-5,TGTGCCAGCTCACCACCGACTGGGAGGCAGACCCAGTACTTC,CASSPPTGRQTQYF
-,-,TRBV20-1,TRBJ2-1,TGCAGTGCTAGAGGGGACCTCCGGACATCGCAGTTCTTC,CSARGDLRTSQFF
-,-,TRBV5-1,TRBJ2-1,TGCGCCAGCAGCTTGGATAGGAATGAGCAGTTCTTC,CASSLDRNEQFF
TRBD2,few,TRBV7-2,TRBJ2-5,TGTGCCAGCAGGAGGACTAGCGGGAGTTTCGAGACCCAGTACTTC,CASRRTSGSFETQYF
-,once,TRBV6-1,TRBJ2-2,TGTGCCAGCAGAACTAGCTTATCCACCGGGGAGCTGTTTTTT,CASRTSLSTGELFF
TRBD2,-,TRBV10-3,TRBJ2-1,TGTGCCATCAGTGAGTCATTGGCTAGCGGGACTTACAATGAGCAGTTCTTC,CAISESLASGTYNEQFF
TRBD2,few,TRBV27,TRBJ2-6,TGTGCCAGCAGCCCTAGACTAGCGGGAGTACCGGGCTCTGGGGCCAACGTCCTGACTTTC,CASSPRLAGVPGSGANVLTF
-,-,TRBV5-1,TRBJ2-3,TGCGCCAGCCAGGGGAGGCGCACAGATACGCAGTATTTT,CASQGRRTDTQYF
-,few,TRBV29-1,TRBJ1-1,TGCAGCGGACGACAGGTGAACACTGAAGCTTTCTTT,CSGRQVNTEAFF
TRBD2,few,TRBV20-1,TRBJ2-5,TGCAGTGCTCTCGATAGCGGGAGGGCCCGAGAGACCCAGTACTTC,CSALDSGRARETQYF
-,-,TRBV29-1,TRBJ2-7,TGCAGCGTTGCCCGGGGACTCCAGACCGAGCAGTACTTC,CSVARGLQTEQYF
-,few,TRBV12-3/TRBV12-4,TRBJ2-6,TGTGCCAGCAGTTTTATCGGGGGGGCCAACGTCCTGACTTTC,CASSFIGGANVLTF
-,-,TRBV7-2,TRBJ1-2,TGTGCCAGCAGCCTTCCTTCGGCGGGATTTATCTATGGCTACACCTTC,CASSLPSAGFIYGYTF
-,-,TRBV7-8,TRBJ2-7,TGTGCCAGCAGCTTAGTCACTTCCGGGACTGCCCTCTCCTACGAGCAGTACTTC,CASSLVTSGTALSYEQYF